This TCR beta chain was captured by sequencing in a study of T cells in Graves' hyperthyroidism and ophthalmopathy. Trimming shortened V by 6 bases and J by 0 bases, and 9 bases separated the two germline ends. CDR3 length equals 15 residues. Germline CDR1 and CDR2: MDHEN and SYDVKM. Over 18 months, lack of ophthalmopathy progression marked Graves' hyperthyroidism as stable. Clinical symptoms, serum thyroxine and TRAb, thyroid ultrasound and orbital computed tomography together formed the diagnostic basis. The source material, RNA transcripts, was used to amplify TCR beta CDR3 regions. During a first-round RT-PCR of the TCR CDR3, the HTBI primer set was used. TCRdb used MiXCR to reprocess the multiplex PCR reads, holding one entry per CDR3 protein. The sample has tens of thousands of distinct CDR3 sequences; about half are singletons.

The source of this sequence is a woman in her forties or fifties with Graves' hyperthyroidism. The rearrangement links TRBV28 to TRBJ2-6; TRBD1 is a possible D gene (5 bases). Input material: peripheral blood or thyroid tissue (not recorded which). The CDR3 region has the DNA TGTGCCAGCAGCTACAGGACCTCTGGGGCCAACGTCCTGACTTTC. Amino acid sequence: CASSYRTSGANVLTF.